This T cell receptor beta chain originates from a study of blood T cell repertoires in COVID-19. Study-level background: From T cells, B-cell-depleted T cells, or PBMCs came the material, which was cDNA or gDNA.

CDR1 is SGHNT, CDR2 YYREEE, per germline (reference sequence). The CDR3 sequence is 16 residues long. Trimming removed 0 bases at V and 1 base at J, with 11 bases between. TCRdb keeps only in-frame clones here, not all; method: immunoSEQ multiplex PCR. The table records hundreds of thousands of clones, 86% of them present only once. This clone appeared once. The TCR comes from a woman in her 30s with active or convalescent COVID-19. The specimen sequenced was peripheral blood. The chain links TRBV5-4 to TRBJ2-4, with D maybe TRBD2 (5 bases). The CDR3 nucleotides are TGTGCCAGCAGCTTGGATCTGGGGAGTGCCAAAAACATTCAGTACTTC. Translating it yields CASSLDLGSAKNIQYF.